A selection of T cell receptor beta chains follows, all from one sample in a study of vaccination and CD4 T cells after COVID-19. TCRdb re-called the PCR reads through MiXCR, storing one row per CDR3 protein. In the table there are about 20,000 distinct CDR3 sequences, approximately 62% of which are singletons. The sample was CD4+ T cells from blood, taken after SARS-CoV-2 vaccination. These receptors all stem from a human donor who had recovered from COVID-19. Both conserved end residues are part of each CDR3. D genes are given only for firm matches.

d_call	v_call	cdr3_aa
TRBD1	TRBV11-2	CASRMGQGAGELFF
NA	TRBV6-1	CASGRAIFPDTQYF
TRBD1	TRBV6-2/TRBV6-3	CASRDGTGGHNEQFF
TRBD1	TRBV28	CASRSDRGPLNQPQHF
NA	TRBV14	CASSQVARLAYEQYF
NA	TRBV6-5	CASSLSIVNYEQYF
TRBD1	TRBV14	CASSLRDRDYTEAFF
NA	TRBV28	CASRPIAGRRSNQPQHF
NA	TRBV2	CASREGEGPSYNEQFF
NA	TRBV7-6	CASSSKTEAFF
TRBD2	TRBV7-9	CASSQRLAGGNEQFF
TRBD1	TRBV6-2/TRBV6-3	CASTTGGRNTGELFF
NA	TRBV20-1	CSAGTSSYGYTF
NA	TRBV28	CASSTMGGGEFF
NA	TRBV24-1	CATSSGALRTQYF
TRBD2	TRBV28	CASSMGGRLHNEQFF
TRBD1	TRBV10-3	CAISDRGSDSPLHF
TRBD1	TRBV24-1	CATSEPRQGNTGELFF
TRBD2	TRBV15	CATSRGERGGQETQYF
TRBD1	TRBV6-1	CASRDRENQPQHF
TRBD2	TRBV5-4	CASSSRLAGGLSYEQYF
NA	TRBV28	CASSLERGYTF
TRBD2	TRBV6-1	CASSRTSGRWGGELFF
NA	TRBV11-1	CASSFQTLNTEAFF
NA	TRBV7-8	CASSFSKPDTQYF
TRBD2	TRBV12-3/TRBV12-4	CASSLIAGGSGQYF
NA	TRBV6-1	CASSDRENSPLHF
TRBD2	TRBV19	CASSMTSGIPEQYF
NA	TRBV6-1	CASSQDGWGEQFF
NA	TRBV5-4	CASSFDQETQYF
TRBD1	TRBV25-1	CASSDDRGFNQPQHF
TRBD2	TRBV7-7	CASSLGTSEEFEQFF
NA	TRBV2	CASSDLGGDTQYF
NA	TRBV2	CASSLGTYGANVLTF
NA	TRBV27	CASSSSGTRYEQYF
NA	TRBV30	CAWVQGREGGYTF
TRBD2	TRBV11-1	CASRAQPGTSGRGTGELFF
TRBD1	TRBV19	CASSIVGQGKTQYF
NA	TRBV28	CASSLLGGYTEAFF
NA	TRBV4-3	CASSQEAAGGHYGYTF
TRBD1	TRBV2	CASSSTGTGSYEQYF
TRBD1	TRBV7-2	CASSTWTGRYEQYF
NA	TRBV20-1	CSAIRTEAFF
NA	TRBV25-1	CASGDAYEQYF
NA	TRBV5-1	CASSLQPNTDTQYF
NA	TRBV7-9	CASSGLAGTSNSPLHF
NA	TRBV20-1	CSIEGGGIYNEQFF
NA	TRBV9	CASSVDPATYNEQFF
NA	TRBV6-5	CASSSPGGGYTF
NA	TRBV6-1	CASSRYRDNQPQHF
NA	TRBV7-9	CASSDYAQGTQYF
NA	TRBV20-1	CSARAPALAPYEQYF
TRBD2	TRBV7-2	CASTIGSGGAYEQYF
NA	TRBV20-1	CSAFGPGAGANVLTF
NA	TRBV19	CASSIVQLNQPQHF
TRBD1	TRBV28	CASSLQGENIQYF
NA	TRBV29-1	CSAVGAAVQETQYF